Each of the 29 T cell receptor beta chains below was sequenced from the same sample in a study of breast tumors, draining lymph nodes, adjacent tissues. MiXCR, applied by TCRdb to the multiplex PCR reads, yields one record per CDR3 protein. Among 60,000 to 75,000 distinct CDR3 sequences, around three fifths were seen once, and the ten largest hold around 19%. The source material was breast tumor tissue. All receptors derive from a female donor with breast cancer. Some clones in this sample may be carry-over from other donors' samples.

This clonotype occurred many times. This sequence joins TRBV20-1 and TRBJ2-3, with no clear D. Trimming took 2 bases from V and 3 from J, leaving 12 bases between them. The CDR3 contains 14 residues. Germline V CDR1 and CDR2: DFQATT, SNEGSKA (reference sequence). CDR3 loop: CSARTGPETDTQYF. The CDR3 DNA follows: TGCAGTGCTAGAACCGGGCCCGAAACAGATACGCAGTATTTT.

The CDR3 spells CASSRRTPEDSPLHF. The CDR3 nucleotides are TGTGCCAGCAGTCGGCGGACACCAGAGGATTCACCCCTCCACTTT. The chain combines TRBV6-1 with TRBJ1-6, with D perhaps TRBD1 (5 bases). This CDR3 spans 15 amino acids. The germline V gene has CDR1 MNHNS and CDR2 SASEGT. Trimming left V 5 bases short and J 8 bases short, with 16 bases between.

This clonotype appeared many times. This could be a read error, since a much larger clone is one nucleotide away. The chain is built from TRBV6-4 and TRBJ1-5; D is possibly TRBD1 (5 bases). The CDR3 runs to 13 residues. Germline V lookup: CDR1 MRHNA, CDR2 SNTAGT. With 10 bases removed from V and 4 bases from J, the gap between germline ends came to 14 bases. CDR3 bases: TGTGCCACCCAGCGGTGGGGGAATCAGCCCCAGCATTTT. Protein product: CATQRWGNQPQHF.

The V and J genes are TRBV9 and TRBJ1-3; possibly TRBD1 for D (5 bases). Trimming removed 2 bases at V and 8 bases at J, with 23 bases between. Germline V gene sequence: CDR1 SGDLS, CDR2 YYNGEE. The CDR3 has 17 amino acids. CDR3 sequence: CASSVLIGDQGGDTIYF. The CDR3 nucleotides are TGTGCCAGCAGCGTCTTAATCGGGGACCAGGGCGGGGACACCATATATTTT.

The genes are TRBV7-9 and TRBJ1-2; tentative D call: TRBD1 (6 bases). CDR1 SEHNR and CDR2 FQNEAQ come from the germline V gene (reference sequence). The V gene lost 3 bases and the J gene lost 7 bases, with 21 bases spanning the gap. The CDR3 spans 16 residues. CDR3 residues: CASSFPGVPERGGYTF. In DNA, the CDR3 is TGTGCCAGCAGCTTCCCAGGGGTCCCGGAGAGGGGTGGCTACACCTTC. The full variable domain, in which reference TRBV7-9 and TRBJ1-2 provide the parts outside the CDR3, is DTGVSQNPRHKITKRGQNVTFRCDPISEHNRLYWYRQTLGQGPEFLTYFQNEAQLEKSRLLSDRFSAERPKGSFSTLEIQRTEQGDSAMYLCASSFPGVPERGGYTFGSGTRLTVV.

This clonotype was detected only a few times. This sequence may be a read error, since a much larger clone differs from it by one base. In nucleotides, the CDR3 is TGTGCCAGTGCGGCTAGCGGGGGGGCGCGGTATTTT. As protein: CASAASGGARYF. The J gene is TRBJ2-3, the V gene TRBV3-1; TRBD2 matches 12 bases. V was clipped by 9 bases and J by 14 bases; unmatched bases: 9. Germline loops: CDR1 LGHDT, CDR2 YNNKEL (reference sequence). The CDR3 spans 12 residues.

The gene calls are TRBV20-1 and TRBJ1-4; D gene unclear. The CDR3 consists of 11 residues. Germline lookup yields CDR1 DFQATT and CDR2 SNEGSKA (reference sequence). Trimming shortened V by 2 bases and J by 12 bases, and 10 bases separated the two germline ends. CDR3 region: CSARSTSQLFF. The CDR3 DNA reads TGCAGTGCTAGATCTACCTCTCAACTGTTTTTT.

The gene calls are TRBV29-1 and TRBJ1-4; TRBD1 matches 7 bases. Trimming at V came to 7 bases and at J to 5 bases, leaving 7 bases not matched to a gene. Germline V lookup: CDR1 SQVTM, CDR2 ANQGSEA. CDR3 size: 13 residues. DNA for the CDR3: TGCAGCGCGAAACAGGGGCGAAATGAAAAACTGTTTTTT. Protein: CSAKQGRNEKLFF.

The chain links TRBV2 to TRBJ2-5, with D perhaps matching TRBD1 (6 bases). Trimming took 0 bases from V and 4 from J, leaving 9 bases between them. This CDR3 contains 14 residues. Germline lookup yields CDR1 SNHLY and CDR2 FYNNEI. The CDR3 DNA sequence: TGTGCCAGCAGTGAAGCTGTAGGGGGAGAGACCCAGTACTTC. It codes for CASSEAVGGETQYF.

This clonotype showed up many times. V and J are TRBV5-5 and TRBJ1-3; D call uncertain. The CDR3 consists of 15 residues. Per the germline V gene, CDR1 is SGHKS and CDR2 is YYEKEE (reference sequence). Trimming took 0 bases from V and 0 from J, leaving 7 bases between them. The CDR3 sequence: CASSLDNLSGNTIYF. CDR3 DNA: TGTGCCAGCAGCTTGGACAATCTCTCTGGAAACACCATATATTTT.

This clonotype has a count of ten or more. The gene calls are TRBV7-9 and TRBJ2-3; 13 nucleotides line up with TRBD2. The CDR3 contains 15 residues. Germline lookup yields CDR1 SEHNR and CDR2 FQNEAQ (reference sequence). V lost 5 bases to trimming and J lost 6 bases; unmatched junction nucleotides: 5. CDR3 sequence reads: CASSGLAGAADTQYF. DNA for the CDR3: TGTGCCAGCAGCGGACTAGCGGGAGCGGCTGATACGCAGTATTTT.

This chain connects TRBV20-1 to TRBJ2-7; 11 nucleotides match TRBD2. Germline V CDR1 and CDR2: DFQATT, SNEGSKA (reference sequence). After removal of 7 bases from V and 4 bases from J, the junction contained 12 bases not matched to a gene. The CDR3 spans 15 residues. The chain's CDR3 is CSVVDTGTSGYEQYF. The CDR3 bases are TGCAGTGTCGTCGATACAGGGACTAGCGGATACGAGCAGTACTTC.

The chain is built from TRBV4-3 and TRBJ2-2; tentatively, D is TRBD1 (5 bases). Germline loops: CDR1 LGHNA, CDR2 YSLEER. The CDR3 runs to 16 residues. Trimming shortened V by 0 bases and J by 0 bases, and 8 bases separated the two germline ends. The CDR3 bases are TGCGCCAGCAGCCAAGATCCCAGGGCGAACACCGGGGAGCTGTTTTTT. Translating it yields CASSQDPRANTGELFF.

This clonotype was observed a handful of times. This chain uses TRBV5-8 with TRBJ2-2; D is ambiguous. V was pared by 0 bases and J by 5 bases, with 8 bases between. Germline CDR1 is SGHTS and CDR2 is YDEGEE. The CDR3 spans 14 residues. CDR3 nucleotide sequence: TGTGCCAGCAGCTTGGGTGCGGCAACCGGGGAGCTGTTTTTT. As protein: CASSLGAATGELFF. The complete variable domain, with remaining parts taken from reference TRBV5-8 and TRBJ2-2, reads EAGVTQSPTHLIKTRGQQATLRCSPISGHTSVYWYQQALGLGLQFLLWYDEGEERNRGNFPPRFSGRQFPNYSSELNVNALELEDSALYLCASSLGAATGELFFGEGSRLTVL.

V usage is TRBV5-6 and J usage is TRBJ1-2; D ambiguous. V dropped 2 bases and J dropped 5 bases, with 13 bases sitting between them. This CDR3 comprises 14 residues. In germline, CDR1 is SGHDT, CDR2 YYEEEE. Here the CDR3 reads CASSLRANKYGYTF. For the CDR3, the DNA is TGTGCCAGCAGCTTAAGGGCCAACAAGTATGGCTACACCTTC.

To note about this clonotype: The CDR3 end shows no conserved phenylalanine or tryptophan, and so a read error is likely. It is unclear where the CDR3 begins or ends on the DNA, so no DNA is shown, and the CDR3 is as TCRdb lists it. The CDR3 loop is CASSLTGRNGYTFGS. The V gene is TRBV9, the J gene TRBJ2-5; TRBD1, as called in the table, went unchecked against the DNA. Germline loops: CDR1 SGDLS, CDR2 YYNGEE. The CDR3 region is 15 residues in length, termini included.

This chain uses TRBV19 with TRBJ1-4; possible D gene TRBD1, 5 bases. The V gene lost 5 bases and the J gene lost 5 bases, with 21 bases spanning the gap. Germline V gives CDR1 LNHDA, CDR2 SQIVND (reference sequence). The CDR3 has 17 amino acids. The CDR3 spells CASSFARPGGYNEKLFF. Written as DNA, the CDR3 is TGTGCCAGTAGTTTCGCCCGGCCGGGGGGGTACAATGAAAAACTGTTTTTT.

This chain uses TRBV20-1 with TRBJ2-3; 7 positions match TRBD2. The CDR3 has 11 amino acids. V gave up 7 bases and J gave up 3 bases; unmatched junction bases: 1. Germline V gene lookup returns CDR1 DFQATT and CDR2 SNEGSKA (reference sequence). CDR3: CSVLATDTQYF. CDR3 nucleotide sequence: TGCAGTGTACTAGCGACAGATACGCAGTATTTT.

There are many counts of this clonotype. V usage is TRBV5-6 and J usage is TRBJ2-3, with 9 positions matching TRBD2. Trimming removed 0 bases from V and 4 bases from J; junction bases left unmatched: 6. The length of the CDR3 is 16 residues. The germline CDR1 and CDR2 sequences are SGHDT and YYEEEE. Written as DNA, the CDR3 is TGTGCCAGCAGCTTGGAATGGCGGGGGGGCGCAGATACGCAGTATTTT. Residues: CASSLEWRGGADTQYF.

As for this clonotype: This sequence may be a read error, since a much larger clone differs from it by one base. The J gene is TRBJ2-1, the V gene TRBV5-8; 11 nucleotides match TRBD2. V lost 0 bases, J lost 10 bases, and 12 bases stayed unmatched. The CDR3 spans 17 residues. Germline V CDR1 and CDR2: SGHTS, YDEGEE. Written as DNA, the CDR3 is TGTGCCAGCAGCTTGGAAAAGGCACTAGCGGGGGTAGAGGAGCAGTTCTTC. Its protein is CASSLEKALAGVEEQFF.

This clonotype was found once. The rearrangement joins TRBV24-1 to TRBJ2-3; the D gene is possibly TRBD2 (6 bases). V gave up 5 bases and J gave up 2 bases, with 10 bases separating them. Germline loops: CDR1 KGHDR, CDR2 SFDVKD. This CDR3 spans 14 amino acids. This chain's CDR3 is CATSAGLNTDTQYF. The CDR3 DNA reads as TGTGCCACCAGTGCCGGACTAAACACAGATACGCAGTATTTT.

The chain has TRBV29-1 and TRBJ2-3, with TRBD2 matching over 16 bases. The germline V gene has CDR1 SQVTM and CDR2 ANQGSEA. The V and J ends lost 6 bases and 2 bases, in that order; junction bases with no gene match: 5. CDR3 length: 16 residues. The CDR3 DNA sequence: TGCAGCGTCGGGACTAGCGGGAGGGCCCTCACAGATACGCAGTATTTT. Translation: CSVGTSGRALTDTQYF.

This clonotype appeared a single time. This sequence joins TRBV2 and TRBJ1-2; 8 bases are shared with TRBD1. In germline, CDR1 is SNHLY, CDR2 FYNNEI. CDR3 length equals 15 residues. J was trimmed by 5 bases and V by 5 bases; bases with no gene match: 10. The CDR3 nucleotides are TGTGCCAGCAGTTACCTCCCGGGACAGGATTATGGCTACACCTTC. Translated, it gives CASSYLPGQDYGYTF.

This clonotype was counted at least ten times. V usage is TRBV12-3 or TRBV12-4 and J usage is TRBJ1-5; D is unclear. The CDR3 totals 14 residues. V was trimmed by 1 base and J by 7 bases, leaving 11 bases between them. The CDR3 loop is CASSLETILQPQHF. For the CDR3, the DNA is TGTGCCAGCAGTTTAGAGACAATACTGCAGCCCCAGCATTTT.

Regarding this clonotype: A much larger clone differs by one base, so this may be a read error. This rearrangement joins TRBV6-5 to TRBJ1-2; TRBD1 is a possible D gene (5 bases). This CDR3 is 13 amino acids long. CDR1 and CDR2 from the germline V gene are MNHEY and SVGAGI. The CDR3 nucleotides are TGTGCCAGCAGTCACTCGGCAGAAAGGGGCTACGCCTTC. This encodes CASSHSAERGYAF.

The CDR3 coding sequence is TGCAGTGCGACCCGGAGTGGCTCCTACGAGCAGTACGTC. Amino acid sequence: CSATRSGSYEQYV. The chain links TRBV20-1 to TRBJ2-7; D call uncertain. V lost 6 bases and J 0 bases, leaving 12 bases between the germline ends. This CDR3 has 13 residues. Germline lookup yields CDR1 DFQATT and CDR2 SNEGSKA (reference sequence).

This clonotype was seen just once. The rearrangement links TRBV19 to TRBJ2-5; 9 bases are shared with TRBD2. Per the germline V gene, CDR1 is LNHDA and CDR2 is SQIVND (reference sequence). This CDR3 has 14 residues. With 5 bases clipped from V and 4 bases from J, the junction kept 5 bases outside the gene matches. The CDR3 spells CASSVGTSRETQYF. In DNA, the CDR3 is TGTGCCAGTAGTGTCGGGACTAGCAGAGAGACCCAGTACTTC.

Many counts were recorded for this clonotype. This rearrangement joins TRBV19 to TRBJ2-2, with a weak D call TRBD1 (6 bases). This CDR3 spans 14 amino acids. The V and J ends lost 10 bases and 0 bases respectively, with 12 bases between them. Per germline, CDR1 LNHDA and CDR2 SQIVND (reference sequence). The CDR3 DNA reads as TGTGCCACTACCAGGGGCACGAACACCGGGGAGCTGTTTTTT. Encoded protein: CATTRGTNTGELFF.

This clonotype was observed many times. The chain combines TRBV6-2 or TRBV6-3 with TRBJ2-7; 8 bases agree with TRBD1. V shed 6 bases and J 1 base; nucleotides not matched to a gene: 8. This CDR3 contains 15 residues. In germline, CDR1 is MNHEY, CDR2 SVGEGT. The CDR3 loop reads CASSDWGTGSYEQYF. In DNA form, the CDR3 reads TGTGCCAGCAGCGACTGGGGGACAGGATCCTACGAGCAGTACTTC.